One sample yielded the 26 T cell receptor beta chains listed below, sequenced in a study of cytomegalovirus exposure and HLA in healthy donors. PCR amplification relied on 60 Vbeta primers (plus 13 Jbeta primers). Sequencing was performed with immunoSEQ multiplex PCR; in TCRdb, only in-frame clones are kept and a portion is missing. The table lists 150,000 to 200,000 clones, 60% to 85% of them singletons. Material for sequencing was PBMCs. The receptor source for this set is a man in his fifties in good health and CMV-seropositive.

This clone was observed a handful of times. V and J are TRBV12-5 and TRBJ1-1; no reliable D call. CDR1 is LGHNT and CDR2 is FRNRAP in the germline V gene. The CDR3 consists of 12 residues. Trimming stripped 5 bases from V and 1 base from J, with 5 bases between. In nucleotides, the CDR3 is TGTGCTAGTGGTCCATCGAACACTGAAGCTTTCTTT. Protein sequence: CASGPSNTEAFF. Drawing the rest from reference TRBV12-5 and TRBJ1-1, the complete variable domain is DARVTQTPRHKVTEMGQEVTMRCQPILGHNTVFWYRQTMMQGLELLAYFRNRAPLDDSGMPKDRFSAEMPDATLATLKIQPSEPRDSAVYFCASGPSNTEAFFGQGTRLTVV.

A single count supports this clone. The rearrangement uses TRBV28 and TRBJ2-2; 10 nucleotides align to TRBD1. The CDR3 totals 17 residues. V trimming: 2 bases; J trimming: 7 bases; junction bases outside the gene matches: 10. Germline assignment: CDR1 MDHEN and CDR2 SYDVKM. The CDR3 region is CASSLTRGTGVDGELFF. CDR3 DNA sequence: TGTGCCAGCAGTTTAACCCGGGGGACAGGGGTTGACGGGGAGCTGTTTTTT.

V and J are TRBV4-2 and TRBJ1-5; perhaps TRBD1 as D (6 bases). The ends were cut back, 0 bases at V and 7 bases at J, with 19 bases in the middle. In germline, CDR1 is LGHNA, CDR2 YNFKEQ. The CDR3 runs to 17 residues. In DNA, the CDR3 is TGTGCCAGCAGCCAAGATCGGGGGGGGGCCTTAGGGCAGCCCCAGCATTTT. Protein product: CASSQDRGGALGQPQHF.

This chain links TRBV6-6 with TRBJ2-7; 10 bases are a match to TRBD2. Germline CDR1 reads MNHNY; CDR2 reads SVGAGI (reference sequence). V dropped 7 bases and J dropped 5; count of bases not matched to a gene: 8. CDR3 length: 14 residues. The CDR3 spells CASTSAGGLDEQYF. The CDR3 nucleotides read TGTGCCAGCACCTCAGCGGGGGGGCTCGACGAGCAGTACTTC.

This clone was found a few times. The chain joins TRBV5-1 to TRBJ2-3; D is perhaps TRBD1 (6 bases). Trimming left V 7 bases short and J 6 bases short, with 15 bases between. CDR1 SGHRS and CDR2 YFSETQ come from the germline V gene. The CDR3 runs to 13 residues. CDR3 residues: CASRETGTDTQYF. Here the CDR3 DNA reads TGCGCCAGCCGTGAGACAGGTACCGATACGCAGTATTTT.

This clone was observed a few times. In DNA, the CDR3 is TGTGCCAGCAGCCGAGAATTGAGGCAAGAGACCCAGTACTTC. It encodes CASSRELRQETQYF. The chain uses TRBV6-1 and TRBJ2-5; unclear D gene. The CDR3 loop spans 14 amino acids. The V end lost 6 bases, the J end lost 2 bases, and 13 bases lay between the germline ends. Per the germline V gene, CDR1 is MNHNS and CDR2 is SASEGT.

CDR3 nucleotides: TGTGCCAGTAGATCGGGACAGGGGGTATACGAGCAGTACTTC. This translates into CASRSGQGVYEQYF. This chain uses TRBV19 with TRBJ2-7; 11 nucleotides line up with TRBD1. This CDR3 has 14 amino acids. With V trimmed by 6 bases and J by 4 bases, 5 bases remained unmatched. Germline CDR1 reads LNHDA; CDR2 reads SQIVND (reference sequence).

This chain uses TRBV29-1 with TRBJ1-1; D is ambiguous. Trimming removed 1 base from V and 1 base from J, with 10 bases in between. This CDR3 comprises 14 residues. Looked up from germline, CDR1 is SQVTM and CDR2 is ANQGSEA. In nucleotides, the CDR3 is TGCAGCGTTGAAGCCACAGACACGAACACTGAAGCTTTCTTT. Its translation is CSVEATDTNTEAFF.

The V call is TRBV18, the J call TRBJ1-1; the D is unclear. Germline CDR1 reads KGHSH; CDR2 reads LQKENI. This CDR3 has 13 residues. The ends were cut back, 3 bases at V and 7 bases at J, with 12 bases in the middle. Here the CDR3 reads CASSPIEHVEAFF. Here the CDR3 DNA reads TGTGCCAGCTCACCGATTGAACATGTTGAAGCTTTCTTT. The whole variable domain, remainder taken from reference TRBV18 and TRBJ1-1, is NAGVMQNPRHLVRRRGQEARLRCSPMKGHSHVYWYRQLPEEGLKFMVYLQKENIIDESGMPKERFSAEFPKEGPSILRIQQVVRGDSAAYFCASSPIEHVEAFFGQGTRLTVV.

CDR3: CASSLLGGNEQFF. The CDR3, as DNA: TGTGCCAGCAGCTTATTAGGAGGGAATGAGCAGTTCTTC. The chain recombines TRBV7-9 with TRBJ2-1, with TRBD2 as a possible D gene (6 bases). This CDR3 comprises 13 residues. Trimming removed 2 bases at V and 7 bases at J, with 9 bases between. The germline gives CDR1 SEHNR, CDR2 FQNEAQ (reference sequence).

The V gene is TRBV5-1, the J gene TRBJ2-7; 9 nucleotides match TRBD1. With V trimmed by 3 bases and J by 7 bases, 11 bases remained unmatched. The CDR3 is made up of 15 amino acids. Germline values: CDR1 SGHRS, CDR2 YFSETQ. DNA for the CDR3: TGCGCCAGCAGCTCCTCGACAGGGGGACCGCGAGAGCAGTACTTC. This gives the protein CASSSSTGGPREQYF.

The chain has TRBV27 and TRBJ1-2; D possibly corresponds to TRBD1 (6 bases). Germline CDR1 and CDR2: MNHEY and SMNVEV (reference sequence). Trimming stripped 7 bases from V and 6 bases from J, with 15 bases between. CDR3 length: 13 amino acids. CDR3 nucleotides: TGTGCCAGCAAGACACGACAGGCCGATGGCTACACCTTC. Protein product: CASKTRQADGYTF.

The V and J genes are TRBV2 and TRBJ2-7; 7 bases map to TRBD1. The V segment lost 5 bases and the J segment 2 bases; nucleotides outside the gene matches: 6. The CDR3 extends over 14 amino acids. Germline V lookup: CDR1 SNHLY, CDR2 FYNNEI. The CDR3 region is CASSNRDSPYEQYF. In nucleotides, the CDR3 is TGTGCCAGCAGTAACCGGGACAGTCCCTACGAGCAGTACTTC. The full variable domain, with the rest looked up from reference TRBV2 and TRBJ2-7, is EPEVTQTPSHQVTQMGQEVILRCVPISNHLYFYWYRQILGQKVEFLVSFYNNEISEKSEIFDDQFSVERPDGSNFTLKIRSTKLEDSAMYFCASSNRDSPYEQYFGPGTRLTVT.

This clone was seen a handful of times. The CDR3 sequence: CASRQGSYNEQFF. CDR3 nucleotides: TGTGCCAGCCGACAGGGAAGTTACAATGAGCAGTTCTTC. This chain links TRBV6-5 with TRBJ2-1; TRBD1 aligns across 7 bases. This CDR3 comprises 13 residues. V shed 8 bases and J 4 bases; nucleotides not matched to a gene: 5. CDR1 MNHEY and CDR2 SVGAGI come from the germline V gene.

The rearrangement joins TRBV27 to TRBJ1-2, with D possibly being TRBD1 (6 bases). V lost 0 bases, J lost 3 bases, and 11 bases lay in between. Germline CDR1 and CDR2: MNHEY and SMNVEV (reference sequence). The length of the CDR3 is 15 residues. This CDR3 reads CASSLSWTADYGYTF. CDR3 in DNA: TGTGCCAGCAGTTTATCGTGGACAGCCGACTATGGCTACACCTTC.

This chain uses TRBV7-8 with TRBJ2-5; TRBD2 might be the D (5 bases). V shed 0 bases and J shed 2 bases, with 10 bases lying between them. Germline-derived CDR1 and CDR2 are SGHVS and FQNEAQ. This CDR3 is 15 amino acids long. Here the CDR3 reads CASSLAEVTQETQYF. The CDR3 bases are TGTGCCAGCAGCTTAGCGGAGGTCACTCAAGAGACCCAGTACTTC.

This clone was seen a few times. The chain recombines TRBV4-1 with TRBJ2-4; D perhaps matches TRBD2 (5 bases). Looked up from germline, CDR1 is MGHRA and CDR2 is YSYEKL. This CDR3 region has 14 residues. The germline V and J ends were trimmed by 4 bases and 2 bases, with 9 bases remaining between them. CDR3: CASSLLGSKNIQYF. CDR3 bases: TGCGCCAGCAGCCTACTAGGTTCCAAAAACATTCAGTACTTC.

This clone has a handful of counts. This chain links TRBV7-2 with TRBJ1-2; 8 bases fit TRBD1. CDR1 and CDR2 from the germline V gene are SGHTA and FQGNSA. This CDR3 has 14 amino acids. With V trimmed by 1 base and J by 7 bases, 5 bases remained unmatched. The CDR3 DNA reads as TGTGCCAGCAGCTTAGGGCAGGGGGCGAGTGGCTACACCTTC. It is translated as CASSLGQGASGYTF.

The V call is TRBV11-3, the J call TRBJ2-1; D possibly corresponds to TRBD2 (6 bases). From germline, CDR1 is SGHNT and CDR2 YENEEA. The CDR3 contains 13 residues. V lost 5 bases and J lost 7, with 12 bases in between. The CDR3 protein is CASSRREGNEQFF. The CDR3 region has the DNA TGTGCCAGCAGCCGGAGGGAAGGGAATGAGCAGTTCTTC.

The CDR3 DNA reads TGTGCCAGCAGGGGGAGTTATGGCTACACCTTC. This encodes CASRGSYGYTF. The gene calls are TRBV25-1 and TRBJ1-2; D gene unclear. The CDR3 has 11 amino acids. The germline V gene has CDR1 MGHDK and CDR2 SYGVNS. V was pared by 6 bases and J by 5 bases, with 7 bases between.

This clone was detected once. This sequence joins TRBV18 and TRBJ2-1; D is perhaps TRBD1 (5 bases). In germline, CDR1 is KGHSH, CDR2 LQKENI. This CDR3 spans 13 amino acids. Between the trimmed V and J ends, which lost 3 bases and 4 bases, there was a span of 7 bases. The CDR3 protein is CASSPTGYNEQFF. The DNA of the CDR3 is TGTGCCAGCTCACCTACAGGATACAATGAGCAGTTCTTC.

This clone appeared once. V usage is TRBV6-6 and J usage is TRBJ2-1; weak D call: TRBD2 (5 bases). The CDR3 sequence is 15 residues long. Per the germline V gene, CDR1 is MNHNY and CDR2 is SVGAGI (reference sequence). Deletions cut 6 bases from V and 0 bases from J, with 12 bases between. CDR3 DNA sequence: TGTGCCAGCAGCCGAGACACTAGCTCCTACAATGAGCAGTTCTTC. This codes for CASSRDTSSYNEQFF.

The chain is built from TRBV6-5 and TRBJ2-1; 7 bases match TRBD1. The V gene's germline CDR1 is MNHEY and CDR2 SVGAGI. J lost 0 bases, V lost 8 bases, and 4 bases had no gene match. The CDR3 has 14 residues. CDR3 residues: CASGTDSSYNEQFF. In nucleotides, the CDR3 is TGTGCCAGCGGGACAGACAGCTCCTACAATGAGCAGTTCTTC.

The rearrangement links TRBV27 to TRBJ2-7, with 7 bases aligning to TRBD1. In germline, CDR1 is MNHEY, CDR2 SMNVEV (reference sequence). This CDR3 contains 14 residues. Unmatched junction bases numbered 6, after V lost 5 bases and J lost 2 bases. Here the CDR3 reads CASSPTGIAYEQYF. The CDR3 DNA reads as TGTGCCAGCAGTCCGACAGGGATCGCCTACGAGCAGTACTTC.

V gene TRBV6-1 combines with J gene TRBJ1-3; unclear D gene. The CDR3 loop spans 18 amino acids. Germline V lookup: CDR1 MNHNS, CDR2 SASEGT. Trimming cost V 2 bases and J 0 bases, with 17 bases left between them. The CDR3 nucleotides are TGTGCCAGCAGTGAAAATCTGTGGGTCGGGAACTCTGGAAACACCATATATTTT. It codes for CASSENLWVGNSGNTIYF.

The chain combines TRBV6-1 with TRBJ1-2; 7 nucleotides align to TRBD1. The germline V gene has CDR1 MNHNS and CDR2 SASEGT. This CDR3 has 15 amino acids. Trimming cost V 1 base and J 7 bases; bases outside gene matches: 9. The CDR3, as DNA: TGTGCCAGCAGTGAAGGGGGTAAGGGGGCAGGTGGCTACACCTTC. It translates to CASSEGGKGAGGYTF.